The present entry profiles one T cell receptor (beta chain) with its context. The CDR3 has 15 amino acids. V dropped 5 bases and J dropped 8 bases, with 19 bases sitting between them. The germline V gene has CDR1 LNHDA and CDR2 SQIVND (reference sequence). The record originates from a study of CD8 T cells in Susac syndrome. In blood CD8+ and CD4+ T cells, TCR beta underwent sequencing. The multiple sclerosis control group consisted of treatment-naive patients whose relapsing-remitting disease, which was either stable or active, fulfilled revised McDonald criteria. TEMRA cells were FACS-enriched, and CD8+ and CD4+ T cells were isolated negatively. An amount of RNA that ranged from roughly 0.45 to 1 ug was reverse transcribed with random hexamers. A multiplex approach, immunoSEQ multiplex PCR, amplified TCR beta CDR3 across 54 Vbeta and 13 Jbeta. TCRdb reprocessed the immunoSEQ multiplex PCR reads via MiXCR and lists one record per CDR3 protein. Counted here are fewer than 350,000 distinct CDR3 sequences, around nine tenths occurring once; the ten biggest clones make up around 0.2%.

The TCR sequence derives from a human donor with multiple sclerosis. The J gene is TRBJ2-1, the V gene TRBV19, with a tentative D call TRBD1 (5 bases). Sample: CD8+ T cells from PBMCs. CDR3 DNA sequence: TGTGCCAGTAGTCCCATAATAGGGGTATTTGATGAGCAGTTCTTC. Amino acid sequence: CASSPIIGVFDEQFF.